This T cell receptor beta chain was captured in a study of blood T cell repertoires in COVID-19. Assay used: immunoSEQ multiplex PCR; TCRdb lists only in-frame clones, some missing. The table has tens of thousands of clones, roughly two thirds seen once. There are 11 residues in the CDR3. V lost 6 bases, J lost 4 bases, and 5 bases lay in between. This clone turned up a few times. The V and J genes are TRBV12-3 or TRBV12-4 and TRBJ2-3; tentatively, D is TRBD2 (5 bases). This receptor was identified in a woman in her 70s with acute or convalescent COVID-19. The sequenced material came from peripheral blood. The CDR3, as DNA: TGTGCCAGCAGGAGGGCAGATACGCAGTATTTT. Its protein is CASRRADTQYF.